These 24 T cell receptor beta chains were sequenced from one sample in a study of cytomegalovirus exposure and HLA in healthy donors listed by TCRdb under 2017. The library relied on the immunoSEQ multiplex PCR assay. In TCRdb, the immuneACCESS table is reduced to in-frame sequences with V and J assigned. These tables do not hold every clone; where another copy was compared, an unresolved V gene accounts for under half, and the others remain unexplained. This sample is represented by around 150,000 clones; 91% of them were singletons. The ten largest make up 0.6% to 0.8% of the sample. The sequenced sample consisted of PBMCs. The source of these receptors is a man aged 18-30 years in good health and CMV-seronegative.

The rearrangement links TRBV6-4 to TRBJ2-1; TRBD2 matches at 7 bases. CDR3 length: 14 residues. Trimming removed 5 bases from V and 1 base from J; junction bases left unmatched: 2. CDR1 MRHNA and CDR2 SNTAGT come from the germline V gene. CDR3: CASSPRGSYNEQFF. The CDR3, as DNA: TGTGCCAGCAGTCCGCGGGGGTCCTACAATGAGCAGTTCTTC.

This clone was seen only a few times. The chain has TRBV4-3 and TRBJ2-2; D is uncertain. Trimming left V 4 bases short and J 4 bases short, with 13 bases between. There are 15 residues in the CDR3. CDR1 and CDR2 (germline): LGHNA, YSLEER. The CDR3 region has the DNA TGCGCCAGCAGCCCAAGGCCAGACTCCACCGGGGAGCTGTTTTTT. It encodes CASSPRPDSTGELFF.

This rearrangement joins TRBV16 to TRBJ1-1, with unresolved D. CDR1 KGHSY and CDR2 FQNENV come from the germline V gene. The CDR3 contains 13 residues. Between the trimmed V and J ends, which lost 6 bases and 1 base, there was a span of 9 bases. The CDR3 loop is CASSVDSNTEAFF. The CDR3 DNA reads as TGTGCCAGCAGTGTAGATTCGAACACTGAAGCTTTCTTT.

The chain is built from TRBV5-1 and TRBJ1-1; D is undetermined. Trimming took off 0 bases at V and 5 bases at J, with 14 bases between the two ends. CDR1 and CDR2 from the germline V gene are SGHRS and YFSETQ. This CDR3 spans 15 amino acids. CDR3 residues: CASSLGGSAGTEAFF. CDR3 DNA: TGCGCCAGCAGCTTGGGAGGGTCAGCGGGGACTGAAGCTTTCTTT.

The gene calls are TRBV10-3 and TRBJ2-3; 10 nucleotides agree with TRBD1. The CDR3 contains 19 residues. With V trimmed by 8 bases and J by 2 bases, 19 bases remained unmatched. Germline V gives CDR1 ENHRY, CDR2 SYGVKD. CDR3 region: CAIRPMGQGTETHTDTQYF. The CDR3 coding sequence is TGTGCCATCCGGCCAATGGGACAGGGGACGGAGACACACACAGATACGCAGTATTTT.

The chain couples TRBV12-1 to TRBJ2-3; TRBD2, the D gene given by the table, was not confirmed from the DNA. TRBV12-1 is termed a pseudogene. This CDR3 contains 16 residues. Here the CDR3 reads CASSSRDYLSTDTQYF. The CDR3 DNA reads TGTGCCAGCAGCAGCCGGGACTACCTCAGCACAGATACGCAGTATTTT.

The rearrangement uses TRBV5-4 and TRBJ2-2, with 8 bases identical to TRBD2. V shed 3 bases, J shed 5 bases, and the junction held 6 bases outside the gene matches. The CDR3 length is 15 residues. CDR1 and CDR2 from the germline V gene are SGHNT and YYREEE (reference sequence). The CDR3 spells CASSSSGLVTGELFF. In DNA form, the CDR3 reads TGTGCCAGCAGCTCCTCGGGACTAGTGACCGGGGAGCTGTTTTTT. Full variable domain (remainder filled in from reference TRBV5-4 and TRBJ2-2): ETGVTQSPTHLIKTRGQQVTLRCSSQSGHNTVSWYQQALGQGPQFIFQYYREEENGRGNFPPRFSGLQFPNYSSELNVNALELDDSALYLCASSSSGLVTGELFFGEGSRLTVL.

This chain joins TRBV4-1 and TRBJ1-4, with unresolved D. This CDR3 contains 13 residues. Trimming removed 5 bases at V and 8 bases at J, with 12 bases between. Germline CDR1 is MGHRA and CDR2 is YSYEKL. The CDR3 nucleotides are TGCGCCAGCAGCGAGGGAAGAGGCGAAAAACTGTTTTTT. Protein: CASSEGRGEKLFF.

This clone came up once. The chain couples TRBV2 to TRBJ2-1; D is possibly TRBD2 (5 bases). This CDR3 has 11 amino acids. The V gene's germline CDR1 is SNHLY and CDR2 FYNNEI. Trimming took 7 bases from V and 8 from J, leaving 9 bases between them. In DNA, the CDR3 is TGTGCCAGCACCGGGGTTGATGAGCAGTTCTTC. It is translated as CASTGVDEQFF.

The chain uses TRBV5-1 and TRBJ1-1; D might be TRBD1 (5 bases). The V end was cut by 0 bases, the J end by 11 bases, with 14 bases between. The CDR3 length is 13 residues. Germline loops: CDR1 SGHRS, CDR2 YFSETQ. The CDR3 spells CASSLGQGIEAFF. CDR3 DNA: TGCGCCAGCAGCTTGGGCCAGGGCATCGAGGCTTTCTTT.

This chain joins TRBV12-5 and TRBJ2-2; 7 nucleotides line up with TRBD2. After removal of 5 bases from V and 5 bases from J, the junction contained 11 bases not matched to a gene. Germline CDR1 LGHNT, CDR2 FRNRAP. The CDR3 spans 16 residues. CDR3 in DNA: TGTGCTAGTGGTACCCCAGGGTACGGGAGGACCGGGGAGCTGTTTTTT. Translated, it gives CASGTPGYGRTGELFF.

V gene TRBV7-2 combines with J gene TRBJ1-5; weak D call: TRBD1 (6 bases). V dropped 5 bases and J dropped 0 bases, with 11 bases sitting between them. Germline CDR1 reads SGHTA; CDR2 reads FQGNSA. The CDR3 totals 15 residues. The CDR3 protein is CASSPQQGSNQPQHF. Written as DNA, the CDR3 is TGTGCCAGCAGCCCGCAACAGGGTAGCAATCAGCCCCAGCATTTT.

The chain links TRBV25-1 to TRBJ2-5, with 8 bases aligning to TRBD1. The length of the CDR3 is 15 residues. V lost 3 bases to trimming and J lost 2 bases; unmatched junction nucleotides: 5. Looked up from germline, CDR1 is MGHDK and CDR2 is SYGVNS. In DNA, the CDR3 is TGTGCCAGCAGTGACCCCGGACAGGGACAAGAGACCCAGTACTTC. Its protein is CASSDPGQGQETQYF.

V and J are TRBV6-6 and TRBJ2-2; 10 bases are a match to TRBD1. The CDR3 is 15 residues long. The V segment lost 4 bases and the J segment 4 bases; nucleotides outside the gene matches: 3. Looked up from germline, CDR1 is MNHNY and CDR2 is SVGAGI (reference sequence). CDR3 sequence: CASSFGQGVTGELFF. As DNA, the CDR3 is TGTGCCAGCAGTTTTGGACAGGGGGTCACCGGGGAGCTGTTTTTT.

This chain joins TRBV7-2 and TRBJ2-5, with TRBD2 identical over 9 bases. This CDR3 spans 19 amino acids. With 1 base clipped from V and 5 bases from J, the junction kept 17 bases outside the gene matches. Looked up from germline, CDR1 is SGHTA and CDR2 is FQGNSA. The CDR3: CASSLVGGFGLARSETQYF. The DNA for the CDR3 is TGTGCCAGCAGCTTAGTTGGCGGGTTTGGACTAGCGCGGTCGGAGACCCAGTACTTC.

The chain combines TRBV16 with TRBJ2-6; the match to TRBD1 covers 10 bases. This CDR3 is 17 amino acids long. The V gene's germline CDR1 is KGHSY and CDR2 FQNENV. Germline trimming cut 7 bases from V and 0 bases from J; bases unmatched to any gene: 6. The CDR3 sequence is CASTRGTGVSGANVLTF. CDR3 in DNA: TGTGCCAGCACCCGGGGGACAGGGGTCTCTGGGGCCAACGTCCTGACTTTC.

The rearrangement links TRBV7-2 to TRBJ2-1, with 11 bases aligning to TRBD2. V was pared by 5 bases and J by 3 bases, with 6 bases of the junction left unmatched. Germline V CDR1 and CDR2: SGHTA, FQGNSA. CDR3 size: 16 residues. CDR3 in amino acids: CASSRYSGGGYNEQFF. In DNA, the CDR3 is TGTGCCAGCAGCCGATATAGCGGGGGGGGCTACAATGAGCAGTTCTTC. Full variable domain (outside the CDR3, taken from reference TRBV7-2 and TRBJ2-1): GAGVSQSPSNKVTEKGKDVELRCDPISGHTALYWYRQSLGQGLEFLIYFQGNSAPDKSGLPSDRFSAERTGGSVSTLTIQRTQQEDSAVYLCASSRYSGGGYNEQFFGPGTRLTVL.

The chain links TRBV4-1 to TRBJ1-4, with TRBD1 matching over 7 bases. The CDR3 consists of 15 residues. Germline V gene data show CDR1 as MGHRA and CDR2 as YSYEKL. With 2 bases clipped from V and 0 bases from J, the junction kept 0 bases outside the gene matches. The CDR3 loop reads CASSQQGATNEKLFF. For the CDR3, the DNA is TGCGCCAGCAGCCAACAGGGGGCAACTAATGAAAAACTGTTTTTT.

This sequence joins TRBV5-1 and TRBJ1-1, with D tentatively TRBD1 (6 bases). Germline V gives CDR1 SGHRS, CDR2 YFSETQ. The CDR3 runs to 17 residues. V lost 4 bases and J 7 bases, leaving 26 bases between the germline ends. CDR3 DNA: TGCGCCAGCAGCCTATTCGGCGCAGGGGCCTTGATAGATGAAGCTTTCTTT. Translated, it gives CASSLFGAGALIDEAFF.

The V gene is TRBV5-1, the J gene TRBJ2-3; D may be TRBD2 (6 bases). V gave up 1 base and J gave up 4 bases, with 13 bases separating them. Looked up from germline, CDR1 is SGHRS and CDR2 is YFSETQ. This CDR3 is built from 15 residues. As DNA, the CDR3 is TGCGCCAGCAGCTTGCGCGGGACTGGGTCAGATACGCAGTATTTT. This encodes CASSLRGTGSDTQYF.

This clone was recorded once. The chain links TRBV7-8 to TRBJ2-2; a possible D gene is TRBD2 (6 bases). V was trimmed by 1 base and J by 7 bases, leaving 10 bases between them. CDR3 length equals 14 residues. Germline CDR1 is SGHVS and CDR2 is FQNEAQ. As DNA, the CDR3 is TGTGCCAGCAGCTTAGTTCGCGGGGACGGGGAGCTGTTTTTT. This sequence encodes CASSLVRGDGELFF. Full variable domain (remainder filled in from reference TRBV7-8 and TRBJ2-2): GAGVSQSPRYKVAKRGQDVALRCDPISGHVSLFWYQQALGQGPEFLTYFQNEAQLDKSGLPSDRFFAERPEGSVSTLKIQRTQQEDSAVYLCASSLVRGDGELFFGEGSRLTVL.

The rearrangement uses TRBV2 and TRBJ1-3; D remains unclear. Germline V gene lookup returns CDR1 SNHLY and CDR2 FYNNEI. This CDR3 has 14 residues. The germline V and J ends were trimmed by 11 bases and 1 base, with 15 bases remaining between them. The CDR3 loop reads CARNSRESGNTIYF. CDR3 coding DNA: TGTGCCCGAAATTCTCGGGAGTCTGGAAACACCATATATTTT.

This clone was counted between two and nine times. The rearrangement links TRBV30 to TRBJ1-5, with D perhaps matching TRBD1 (6 bases). The V gene's germline CDR1 is GTSNPN and CDR2 SVGIG (reference sequence). This CDR3 has 13 residues. Trimming stripped 3 bases from V and 6 bases from J, with 12 bases between. The CDR3 loop reads CAWSGRGSQPQHF. The CDR3, as DNA: TGTGCCTGGAGCGGCAGGGGAAGTCAGCCCCAGCATTTT.

This chain links TRBV7-9 with TRBJ1-2; TRBD1 might be the D (5 bases). The CDR3 spans 15 residues. The germline V gene encodes CDR1 SEHNR and CDR2 FQNEAQ (reference sequence). The V end lost 5 bases, the J end lost 0 bases, and 13 bases lay between the germline ends. The CDR3 DNA is TGTGCCAGCAGCCCACAAGGGGCTGCTAACTATGGCTACACCTTC. This gives the protein CASSPQGAANYGYTF. The full variable domain, with the rest looked up from reference TRBV7-9 and TRBJ1-2, is DTGVSQNPRHKITKRGQNVTFRCDPISEHNRLYWYRQTLGQGPEFLTYFQNEAQLEKSRLLSDRFSAERPKGSFSTLEIQRTEQGDSAMYLCASSPQGAANYGYTFGSGTRLTVV.